This T cell receptor beta chain was observed in a study of CD8 T cells in Susac syndrome. V dropped 4 bases and J dropped 9 bases, with 13 bases sitting between them. The CDR3 spans 12 residues. In blood CD8+ and CD4+ T cells, TCR beta underwent sequencing. Negative isolation was used for CD8+ and CD4+ T cells and FACS enrichment for TEMRA cells. RNA in amounts of about 0.5 to 1 ug was reverse transcribed with random hexamers. TCRdb reanalysed the immunoSEQ multiplex PCR reads using MiXCR and keeps one entry per CDR3 protein. Altogether around 110,000 distinct CDR3 sequences are present, 96% being singletons, with the ten largest covering about 0.13%.

The clonotype was recovered from a human donor with Susac syndrome. The V gene is TRBV12-3 or TRBV12-4, the J gene TRBJ2-7; D is unclear. Source material: CD4+ T cells from PBMCs. CDR3 region: CASSSGYTVQYF. The CDR3, as DNA: TGTGCCAGCAGTTCCGGGTACACGGTGCAGTACTTC.